This TCR beta chain was found in a study of T cells in Graves' hyperthyroidism and ophthalmopathy. This clonotype was detected many times. RNA transcripts gave rise to amplified TCR beta CDR3 regions. The HTBI primer set served for first-round RT-PCR of the TCR CDR3. TCRdb fed the multiplex PCR reads into MiXCR, producing one record per CDR3 protein. The sample has 300,000 to 450,000 distinct CDR3 sequences, approximately 13% seen once. What was sequenced was blood. The clonotype originates from a woman aged 60-70 years with Graves' hyperthyroidism.

The CDR3 DNA reads as TGTGCCACCAGATCGGGACTCAACACCGGGGAGCTGTTTTTT. It codes for CATRSGLNTGELFF. The chain joins TRBV15 to TRBJ2-2; D perhaps matches TRBD2 (6 bases). CDR1 is LNHNV, CDR2 YYDKDF, per germline (reference sequence). The CDR3 is 14 amino acids. Between the trimmed V and J ends, which lost 6 bases and 2 bases, there was a span of 10 bases.